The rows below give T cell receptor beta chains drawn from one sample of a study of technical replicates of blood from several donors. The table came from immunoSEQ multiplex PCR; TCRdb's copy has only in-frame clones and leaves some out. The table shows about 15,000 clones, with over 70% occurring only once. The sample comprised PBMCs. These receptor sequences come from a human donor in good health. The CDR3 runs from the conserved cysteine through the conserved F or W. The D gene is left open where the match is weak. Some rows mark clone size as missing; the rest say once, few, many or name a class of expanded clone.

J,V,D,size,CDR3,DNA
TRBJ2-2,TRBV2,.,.,CAKARGTMNTGELFF,TGTGCCAAGGCGAGGGGGACTATGAACACCGGGGAGCTGTTTTTT
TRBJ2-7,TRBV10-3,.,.,CAISVLRDAYEQYF,TGTGCCATCAGTGTGTTGAGGGATGCCTACGAGCAGTACTTC
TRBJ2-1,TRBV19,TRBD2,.,CASSNSGRSEQFF,TGTGCCAGTAGCAATAGCGGGAGAAGTGAGCAGTTCTTC
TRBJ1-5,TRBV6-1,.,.,CASSMTDNNQPQHF,TGTGCCAGCAGCATGACAGACAACAATCAGCCCCAGCATTTT
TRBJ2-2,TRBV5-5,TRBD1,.,CASSPGQSNTGELFF,TGTGCCAGCAGCCCGGGACAGTCGAACACCGGGGAGCTGTTTTTT
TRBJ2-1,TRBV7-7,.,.,CASSLRLGNEQFF,TGTGCCAGCAGCTTACGTCTCGGCAATGAGCAGTTCTTC
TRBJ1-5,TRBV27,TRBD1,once,CASRGTGNQPQHF,TGTGCCAGCCGCGGGACAGGGAATCAGCCCCAGCATTTT
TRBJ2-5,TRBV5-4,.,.,CASSLSQSRETQYF,TGTGCCAGCAGCTTGTCCCAGTCGCGGGAGACCCAGTACTTC
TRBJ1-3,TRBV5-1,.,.,CASSFSGFGGNTIYF,TGCGCCAGCAGCTTCTCAGGGTTCGGTGGAAACACCATATATTTT
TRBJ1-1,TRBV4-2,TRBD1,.,CASSQALGQLNTEAFF,TGTGCCAGCAGCCAGGCCTTGGGACAGCTGAACACTGAAGCTTTCTTT
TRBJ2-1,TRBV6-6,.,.,CASSYYTYNEQFF,TGTGCCAGCAGTTACTACACCTACAATGAGCAGTTCTTC
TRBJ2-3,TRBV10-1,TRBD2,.,CASSVTSEATQYF,TGCGCCAGCAGTGTGACTAGCGAGGCTACGCAGTATTTT
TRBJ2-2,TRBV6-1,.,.,CASGAPGDTGELFF,TGTGCCAGCGGGGCCCCGGGGGACACCGGGGAGCTGTTTTTT
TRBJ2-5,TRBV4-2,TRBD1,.,CASSQGVGQGAETQYF,TGTGCCAGCAGCCAAGGGGTGGGACAGGGGGCGGAGACCCAGTACTTC
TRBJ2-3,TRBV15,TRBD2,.,CATGQRGMGREQHTQYF,TGTGCCACCGGCCAAAGAGGTATGGGGCGGGAGCAGCATACGCAGTATTTT
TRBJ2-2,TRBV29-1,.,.,CSVEQGPTGELFF,TGCAGCGTTGAACAGGGTCCCACCGGGGAGCTGTTTTTT
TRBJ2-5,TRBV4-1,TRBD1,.,CASSQTGLQETQYF,TGCGCCAGCAGCCAGACAGGGCTACAAGAGACCCAGTACTTC
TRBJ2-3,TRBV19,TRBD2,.,CASSIDRGTSSTDTQYF,TGTGCCAGTAGTATAGATCGGGGGACTAGCTCCACAGATACGCAGTATTTT